A selection of T cell receptor beta chains follows, all from one sample in a study of T cells in Graves' hyperthyroidism and ophthalmopathy. TCRdb re-called the multiplex PCR reads through MiXCR, storing one row per CDR3 protein. The sample includes almost 600,000 distinct CDR3 sequences, approximately 15% of them seen just once. Source material: blood. The receptors were sampled from a woman aged 25 to 45 with Graves' hyperthyroidism that later progressed to Graves' ophthalmopathy. Both conserved end residues are part of each CDR3. Each record gives: J gene, D gene, V gene, clone size, CDR3 length, CDR3 protein, CDR3 DNA. A D gene is named only where the DNA matches it firmly. Expanded clones are given a class, and other clones once, few, many or no size at all.

>TRBJ2-7|NA|TRBV20-1|NA|13
CSARDWGGYEQYF
TGCAGTGCTAGAGATTGGGGCGGGTACGAGCAGTACTTC
>TRBJ1-2|NA|TRBV6-2/TRBV6-3|many|15
CASRDPGRISTGYTF
TGTGCCAGCAGAGACCCGGGACGGATCTCGACTGGCTACACCTTC
>TRBJ2-6|NA|TRBV12-3/TRBV12-4|many|15
CASSSQGSGANVLTF
TGTGCCAGCAGTTCACAGGGCTCTGGGGCCAACGTCCTGACTTTC
>TRBJ1-5|NA|TRBV27|many|12
CASSLPGQPQHF
TGTGCCAGCAGTTTACCGGGACAGCCCCAGCATTTT
>TRBJ2-1|TRBD1|TRBV7-3|NA|13
CASSSGGFDVGVF
TGTGCCAGCAGCTCAGGGGGATTCGATGTGGGAGTCTTC
>TRBJ1-5|NA|TRBV20-1|many|13
CIRAGLSNQPQHF
TGCATCCGGGCAGGGCTTAGCAATCAGCCCCAGCATTTT
>TRBJ1-2|TRBD1|TRBV18|NA|17
CASSPLDDLQGPDGYTF
TGTGCCAGCTCACCTCTGGATGATTTACAGGGGCCTGATGGCTACACCTTC
>TRBJ2-7|NA|TRBV2|few|12
CASSALAYEQYF
TGTGCCAGCAGCGCCCTTGCCTACGAGCAGTACTTC
>TRBJ2-7|NA|TRBV20-1|NA|12
CSAPRTTYEQYF
TGCAGTGCTCCACGGACAACTTACGAGCAGTACTTC
>TRBJ1-3|NA|TRBV10-3|many|14
CAISETGEGNTIYF
TGTGCCATCAGTGAAACAGGCGAGGGTAACACCATATATTTT
>TRBJ2-5|NA|TRBV28|many|14
CASSFVPPQETQYF
TGTGCCAGCAGTTTCGTCCCGCCCCAAGAGACCCAGTACTTC
>TRBJ1-2|NA|TRBV7-9|NA|13
CASSLMTGYGYTF
TGTGCCAGCAGCCTCATGACAGGCTATGGCTACACCTTC
>TRBJ2-5|TRBD1|TRBV7-9|many|14
CASSDRGRLETQYF
TGTGCCAGCAGCGACAGGGGGCGACTCGAGACCCAGTACTTC
>TRBJ2-2|NA|TRBV7-2|many|16
CASSPRQAGASGELFF
TGTGCCAGCAGCCCGCGACAGGCGGGGGCCTCCGGGGAGCTGTTTTTT
>TRBJ2-7|TRBD2|TRBV30|many|14
CAWSVLAGGTEQYF
TGTGCCTGGAGTGTATTAGCGGGAGGGACCGAGCAGTACTTC
>TRBJ2-1|TRBD2|TRBV3-1|many|18
CASSQEGKRTSVYNEQFF
TGTGCCAGCAGCCAAGAAGGGAAGCGGACTAGCGTCTACAATGAGCAGTTCTTC
>TRBJ2-5|NA|TRBV7-9|many|14
CASSPRPGRQTQYF
TGTGCCAGCAGCCCCCGTCCTGGCAGGCAGACCCAGTACTTC
>TRBJ2-7|NA|TRBV3-1|many|16
CASSQEGFGSSYEQYF
TGTGCCAGCAGCCAAGAGGGTTTCGGGAGTAGCTACGAGCAGTACTTC
>TRBJ2-1|TRBD2|TRBV27|many|18
CASSWASGRPVGYNEQFF
TGTGCCAGCAGTTGGGCTAGCGGGAGGCCTGTGGGGTACAATGAGCAGTTCTTC
>TRBJ2-6|NA|TRBV12-3/TRBV12-4|many|13
CASWSSGANVLTF
TGTGCCAGCTGGTCCTCTGGGGCCAACGTCCTGACTTTC
>TRBJ2-7|TRBD1|TRBV25-1|many|15
CASSESGYRGDEQYF
TGTGCCAGCAGTGAATCGGGGTACAGGGGGGACGAGCAGTACTTC
>TRBJ2-7|NA|TRBV13|NA|14
CASSSTQATYEQYF
TGTGCCAGCAGCTCTACCCAAGCCACCTACGAGCAGTACTTC
>TRBJ2-7|TRBD2|TRBV9|few|18
CASSPGGTSGDTPGEQYF
TGTGCCAGCAGCCCAGGTGGGACTAGCGGGGACACCCCAGGCGAGCAGTACTTC
>TRBJ1-5|TRBD1|TRBV27|NA|13
CASRGQAGQPQHF
TGTGCCAGCAGGGGACAGGCTGGGCAGCCCCAGCATTTT
>TRBJ1-5|NA|TRBV27|many|15
CASSIQGWSNQPQHF
TGTGCCAGCAGCATACAGGGATGGAGCAATCAGCCCCAGCATTTT
>TRBJ2-3|NA|TRBV7-9|many|15
CASSLNTGSTDTQYF
TGTGCCAGCAGCTTAAACACGGGGAGCACAGATACGCAGTATTTT
>TRBJ1-6|NA|TRBV7-9|many|14
CASSIGGINSPLHF
TGTGCCAGCAGCATTGGGGGGATAAATTCACCCCTCCACTTT
>TRBJ2-3|TRBD2|TRBV5-1|many|16
CASSPRAGGSTDTQYF
TGCGCCAGCAGCCCCCGAGCGGGAGGGTCCACAGATACGCAGTATTTT
>TRBJ1-1|TRBD1|TRBV6-2/TRBV6-3|few|14
CASNMDREGTEAFF
TGTGCCAGCAATATGGACAGGGAGGGCACTGAAGCTTTCTTT
>TRBJ2-5|TRBD1|TRBV7-2|many|14
CASSLARGRETQYF
TGTGCCAGCAGCTTAGCCAGGGGGCGGGAGACCCAGTACTTC
>TRBJ1-6|NA|TRBV11-2|many|14
CASSLGGYNSPLHF
TGTGCCAGCAGCTTAGGGGGGTATAATTCACCCCTCCACTTT
>TRBJ1-4|NA|TRBV28|many|17
CASMVRIRGRPNEKLFF
TGTGCCAGCATGGTCCGTATTAGGGGACGGCCGAATGAAAAACTGTTTTTT
>TRBJ2-7|TRBD2|TRBV20-1|few|14
CSARSEREVYEQYF
TGCAGTGCTAGAAGTGAGCGGGAGGTATACGAGCAGTACTTC
>TRBJ2-1|TRBD2|TRBV2|NA|15
CASSFTSGSFDEQFF
TGTGCCAGCAGTTTCACTAGCGGGAGCTTCGATGAGCAGTTCTTC
>TRBJ1-1|NA|TRBV2|many|14
CASSITAPNTEAFF
TGTGCCAGCAGTATAACAGCACCGAACACTGAAGCTTTCTTT
>TRBJ2-5|NA|TRBV6-1|NA|14
CASSDWVYQETQYF
TGTGCCAGCAGTGATTGGGTTTACCAAGAGACCCAGTACTTC
>TRBJ1-3|TRBD1|TRBV7-2|many|16
CASSPRQGGAGNTIYF
TGTGCCAGCAGCCCAAGACAGGGGGGTGCTGGAAACACCATATATTTT
>TRBJ2-4|TRBD2|TRBV28|once|14
CASSLGLAEEVQYF
TGTGCCAGCAGTTTAGGGCTAGCGGAAGAGGTCCAGTACTTC
>TRBJ1-3|NA|TRBV19|many|16
CASIPPGQGPGNTIYF
TGTGCCAGTATCCCCCCGGGTCAGGGGCCCGGAAACACCATATATTTT
>TRBJ1-1|NA|TRBV4-1|NA|13
CASSRIGDAEAFF
TGCGCCAGCAGCCGAATCGGGGACGCTGAAGCTTTCTTT
>TRBJ2-1|TRBD2|TRBV30|many|18
CAWSDQYGTSGSYNEQFF
TGTGCCTGGAGTGACCAGTACGGGACTAGCGGGAGCTACAATGAGCAGTTCTTC
>TRBJ1-6|NA|TRBV27|many|14
CASSPSERISPLHF
TGTGCCAGCAGTCCGTCGGAGAGGATTTCACCCCTCCACTTT
>TRBJ2-3|NA|TRBV20-1|NA|15
CSARGWGGPTDTQYF
TGCAGTGCTAGAGGTTGGGGCGGGCCCACAGATACGCAGTATTTT
>TRBJ2-5|TRBD2|TRBV27|many|16
CASSPGTSGKQETQYF
TGTGCCAGCAGTCCGGGGACTAGCGGGAAGCAAGAGACCCAGTACTTC
>TRBJ2-1|NA|TRBV30|many|14
CAWSPYVAGDEQFF
TGTGCCTGGAGCCCATACGTCGCGGGCGATGAGCAGTTCTTC